This section outlines one T cell receptor (beta chain) sequence together with its context. V lost 0 bases, J lost 0 bases, and 13 bases lay in between. The CDR3 covers 16 residues. Germline CDR1 and CDR2: SGHDT and YYEEEE. This sample was taken from a study of cytomegalovirus exposure and HLA in healthy donors. Separate from the roughly 670-subject first cohort, the approximately 120-subject validation cohort was the one that the donors belonged to. The repertoire was sequenced with immunoSEQ multiplex PCR; TCRdb's copy has only in-frame clones and lacks some. The table includes fewer than 250,000 clones, roughly 91% detected once.

The sequence was collected from a woman younger than 35 in good health and CMV-seropositive. The material sequenced was PBMCs. J is TRBJ2-7 and V is TRBV5-6; TRBD1 might be the D (5 bases). The CDR3 DNA follows: TGTGCCAGCAGCTTGGAGGTAGGGGTGAACTCCTACGAGCAGTACTTC. This gives the protein CASSLEVGVNSYEQYF.